A selection of T cell receptor beta chains follows, all from one sample in a study of cytomegalovirus exposure and HLA in healthy donors. Assay used: immunoSEQ multiplex PCR; TCRdb lists only in-frame clones, some missing. The table has 85,000 to 100,000 clones, about 76% seen once. Sequences were obtained from PBMCs. Receptors originate from a human donor in good health. The CDR3 runs from the conserved cysteine through the conserved F or W. D genes are given only for firm matches. Only some rows state a clone size, as once, few, many or a class for expanded clones.

v_call | d_call | clone_size | cdr3_aa
TRBV5-4 | - | - | CASSLGPATNEKLFF
TRBV7-2 | - | - | CASSRGTAKEQFF
TRBV2 | - | - | CASTRDIEDYTF
TRBV10-2 | TRBD2 | - | CASSDYGTSGTNEQFF
TRBV9 | - | - | CASSARRPTATETQYF
TRBV4-1 | - | few | CASSLRSGDTQYF
TRBV7-9 | - | - | CASSLRGGYTF
TRBV6-1 | TRBD1 | - | CASSVDRGLTEAFF
TRBV18 | - | - | CASSPFLSPSEQYF
TRBV29-1 | TRBD2 | - | CSSRGVAGGRTDTQYF
TRBV15 | - | - | CATSRDFQRTANTEAFF
TRBV2 | TRBD1 | - | CASSPGTGGNTIYF
TRBV5-6 | - | - | CASSFGREGYTF
TRBV11-2 | TRBD2 | - | CASSYRTSGQETQYF
TRBV4-1 | - | - | CASSHRGTLAKNIQYF
TRBV7-2 | TRBD1 | once | CASSVGTVSTDTQYF
TRBV5-6 | - | once | CASSFRSQVQDYTF
TRBV5-4 | TRBD2 | once | CASSLAGGVREQYF
TRBV7-9 | TRBD2 | - | CASSLAGQTGELFF
TRBV27 | TRBD1 | few | CASSWVSGRGQETQYF
TRBV11-1 | TRBD2 | - | CASSLVPSGGSDEQFF
TRBV21-1 | - | - | CASILTGTGEKSPLHF